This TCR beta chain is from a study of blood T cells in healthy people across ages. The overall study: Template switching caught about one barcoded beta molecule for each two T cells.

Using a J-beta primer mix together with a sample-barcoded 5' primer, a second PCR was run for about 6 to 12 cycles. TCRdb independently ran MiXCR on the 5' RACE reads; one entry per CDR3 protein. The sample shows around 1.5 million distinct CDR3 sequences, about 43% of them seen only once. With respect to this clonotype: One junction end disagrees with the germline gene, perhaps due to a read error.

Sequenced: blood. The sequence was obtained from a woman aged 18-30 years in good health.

In DNA, the CDR3 is TGTGCCGGCAGCCCCAACCCGTCGGACCCGGGTGAAAAACTGTTTTTT. Amino acids: CAGSPNPSDPGEKLFF. The chain couples TRBV3-1 to TRBJ1-4; D gene ambiguous. This CDR3 contains 16 residues. Looked up from germline, CDR1 is LGHDT and CDR2 is YNNKEL (reference sequence).